At least ten counts were recorded for the clone carrying this T cell receptor beta chain. The antigen is unknown. The TCRbeta library incorporated unique molecular identifiers. TCRdb recomputed calls from the PCR reads with MiXCR, one row per CDR3 protein. The data contain roughly 240,000 distinct CDR3 sequences, 6.5% to 10% of them seen just once; the ten biggest clones take up 6.3%. The data were obtained in a study of T-cell reconstitution after alpha-beta-depleted transplantation in children. General study points: Fresh T-cell production supplied most of the T-cell counts and diversity seen one year after transplant.

The germline V gene has CDR1 LGHNA and CDR2 YNFKEQ. V shed 1 base and J 1 base; nucleotides not matched to a gene: 6. The CDR3 length is 18 residues. This specimen was PBMCs, mostly from graft donor cells, taken 180 days after TCRalphabeta/CD19-depleted stem cell transplant. The V and J genes are TRBV4-2 and TRBJ2-2; 10 bases map to TRBD1. The TCR sequence derives from a male patient between 5 and 17 years old who had a stem cell transplant for acute lymphoblastic leukemia, so the T cells may come from the graft donor. CDR3 region: CASSQARQGAKNTGELFF. The DNA of the CDR3 is TGTGCCAGCAGCCAAGCCCGACAGGGGGCGAAGAACACCGGGGAGCTGTTTTTT.